This TCR beta chain was observed in a study of blood T cell repertoires in COVID-19. Study-level information: The United States, Italy and Spain were the sources of the acute and convalescent COVID-19 samples.

In the authors' methods: Reference gene primer amplification yielded estimated nucleated cell counts. Only in-frame clones appear in the TCRdb table, and some are missing; sequencing was by immunoSEQ multiplex PCR. That table is the source of V, J and clone size, and D and trimming were worked out from the DNA. This repertoire shows tens of thousands of clones, nearly 90% found once; its top ten account for roughly 4.8%. Germline-derived CDR1 and CDR2 are LGHDT and YNNKEL (reference sequence). The CDR3 has 14 amino acids. V lost 3 bases and J lost 3; bases outside the gene matches: 2. This clonotype originated in a man in his fifties or sixties with COVID-19, enrolled during active disease. Sequencing was carried out using peripheral blood. The chain joins TRBV3-1 (or the pseudogene TRBV3-2) to TRBJ2-1; 7 bases are a match to TRBD2. As DNA, the CDR3 is TGTGCCAGCAGCCACCTAGCGGACTACAATGAGCAGTTCTTC. It encodes CASSHLADYNEQFF.